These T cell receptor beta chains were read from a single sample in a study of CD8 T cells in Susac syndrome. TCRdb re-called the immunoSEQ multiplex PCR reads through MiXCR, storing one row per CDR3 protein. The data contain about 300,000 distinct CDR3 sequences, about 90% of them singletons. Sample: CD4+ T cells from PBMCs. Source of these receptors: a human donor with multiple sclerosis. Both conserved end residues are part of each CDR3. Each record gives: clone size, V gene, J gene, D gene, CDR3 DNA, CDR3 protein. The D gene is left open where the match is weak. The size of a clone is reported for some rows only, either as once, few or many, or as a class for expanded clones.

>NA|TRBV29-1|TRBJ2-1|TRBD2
TGCAGCGTCGACACCTCAAGCGGGAGATACAATGAGCAGTTCTTC
CSVDTSSGRYNEQFF
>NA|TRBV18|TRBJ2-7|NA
TGTGCCAGCTCAGATGGAGATACCTACGAGCAGTACTTC
CASSDGDTYEQYF
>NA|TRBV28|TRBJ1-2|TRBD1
TGTGCCAGCAGTATAGGATCAGGGGGCAGTGGCTATGGCTACACCTTC
CASSIGSGGSGYGYTF
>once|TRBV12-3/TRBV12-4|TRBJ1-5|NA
TGTGCCAGCACCCCAGGAGGGTACAATCAGCCCCAGCATTTT
CASTPGGYNQPQHF
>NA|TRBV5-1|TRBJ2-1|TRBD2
TGCGCCAGCAGCCTCCCGCAGAGACTAGCGGGGTACAATGAGCAGTTCTTC
CASSLPQRLAGYNEQFF
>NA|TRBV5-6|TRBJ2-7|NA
TGTGCCAGCAGCTTGCGGGATCACTACGAGCAGTACTTC
CASSLRDHYEQYF
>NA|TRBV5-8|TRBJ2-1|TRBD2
TGTGCCAGCAGCCCCCCGTGGGGCGGGGGGGTCAGTCAGGAGCAGTTCTTC
CASSPPWGGGVSQEQFF
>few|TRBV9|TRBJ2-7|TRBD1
TGTGCCAGCAGCGTTTCCGGGACAGTCTACGAGCAGTACTTC
CASSVSGTVYEQYF
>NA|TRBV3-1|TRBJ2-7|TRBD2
TGTGCCAGCAGCCAAGTCCTCGGACTAGCGGGAGGTCGCGAGCAGTACTTC
CASSQVLGLAGGREQYF
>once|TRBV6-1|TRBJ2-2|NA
TGTGCCAGCAGTCAAAGCCGGGCCTTGAGGACCGGGGAGCTGTTTTTT
CASSQSRALRTGELFF
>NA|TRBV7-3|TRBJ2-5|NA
TGTGCCAGCAGCTTAACGACATTGGGGACCCAGTACTTC
CASSLTTLGTQYF
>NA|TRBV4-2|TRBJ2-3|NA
TGTGCCAGCAGCCAAGGGGACACCCAAAGCACAGATACGCAGTATTTT
CASSQGDTQSTDTQYF
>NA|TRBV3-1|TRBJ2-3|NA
TGTGCCAGCAGCCAGGCGGGTCTAGCGCCTGCTAGCACAGATACGCAGTATTTT
CASSQAGLAPASTDTQYF
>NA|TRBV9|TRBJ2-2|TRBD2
TGTGCCAGCAGCGGAGGACTAGCGGGAGGGCTGGACGGGGAGCTGTTTTTT
CASSGGLAGGLDGELFF
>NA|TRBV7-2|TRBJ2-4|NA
TGTGCCAGCAGCTTAGCTGCCGGGACGGTCGGATCTCTAAACATTCAGTACTTC
CASSLAAGTVGSLNIQYF
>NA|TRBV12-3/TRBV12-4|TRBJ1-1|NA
TGTGCCAGCAGTTTAGAGGCGTACACTGAAGCTTTCTTT
CASSLEAYTEAFF
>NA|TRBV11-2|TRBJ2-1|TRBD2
TGTGCCAGCAGCCCCGGGACTAACAATGAGCAGTTCTTC
CASSPGTNNEQFF
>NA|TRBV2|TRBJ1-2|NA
TGTGCCAGCAGTGACAGACACCGGGGCTACACCTTC
CASSDRHRGYTF
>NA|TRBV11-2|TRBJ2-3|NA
TGTGCCAGCAGCTTCCGGGGGAGAAGCACAGATACGCAGTATTTT
CASSFRGRSTDTQYF
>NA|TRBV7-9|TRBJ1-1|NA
TGTGCCAGCAGCTTTAGGACGGCGAACACTGAAGCTTTCTTT
CASSFRTANTEAFF
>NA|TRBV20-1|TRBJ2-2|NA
TGCAGTGCAAGTTCGAACACCGGGGAGCTGTTTTTT
CSASSNTGELFF
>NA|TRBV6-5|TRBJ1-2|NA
TGTGCCAGCAGTCAGGCGGTTCACTATGGCTACACCTTC
CASSQAVHYGYTF
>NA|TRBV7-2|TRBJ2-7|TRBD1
TGTGCCAGCAGCACCAGGGACAGGTTCTACGAGCAGTACTTC
CASSTRDRFYEQYF
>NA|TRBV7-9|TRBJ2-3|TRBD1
TGTGCCAGCAGCTCAAATCCGGGACAGGGGCCAGATACGCAGTATTTT
CASSSNPGQGPDTQYF
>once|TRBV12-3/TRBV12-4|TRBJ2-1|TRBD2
TGTGCCAGCAGTTTAGCGGGACTAGCCCACAATGAGCAGTTCTTC
CASSLAGLAHNEQFF
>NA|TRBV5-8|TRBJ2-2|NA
TGTGCCAGCAGCTTGTTCAAGGGGGGAACTAACACCGGGGAGCTGTTTTTT
CASSLFKGGTNTGELFF
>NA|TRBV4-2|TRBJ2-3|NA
TGTGCCAGCAGCCAACCCTCTGGGGATACGCAGTATTTT
CASSQPSGDTQYF
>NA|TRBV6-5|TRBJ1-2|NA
TGTGCCAGCACCTCCGGTAGCTATGGCTACACCTTC
CASTSGSYGYTF
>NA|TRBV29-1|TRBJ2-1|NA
TGCAGCGCGGACAGCTACAATGAGCAGTTCTTC
CSADSYNEQFF
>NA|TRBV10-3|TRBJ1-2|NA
TGTGCCATCAGTGAGTTCGGTATTAATGGCTACACCTTC
CAISEFGINGYTF
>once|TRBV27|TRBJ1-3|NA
TGTGCCAGCAGTATAACCAGAGGTTCTGGAAACACCATATATTTT
CASSITRGSGNTIYF
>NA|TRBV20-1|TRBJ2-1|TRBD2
TGCAGTGCTACTTTTCCGGGACTAGCCCGGAATGAGCAGTTCTTC
CSATFPGLARNEQFF
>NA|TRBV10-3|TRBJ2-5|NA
TGTGCCATCAGGGAGGGTATTGGTCGGGAGACCCAGTACTTC
CAIREGIGRETQYF
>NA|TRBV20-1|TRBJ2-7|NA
TGCAGTGCTAGAGGGCTAGCGTCTTCCTACGAGCAGTACTTC
CSARGLASSYEQYF
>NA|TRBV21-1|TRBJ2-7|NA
TGTGCCAGCAGCAAGTCAGCCCCGGGAGGGCCACTACACTACGAGCAGTACTTC
CASSKSAPGGPLHYEQYF
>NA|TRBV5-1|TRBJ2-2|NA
TGCGCCAGCAGCTTTAGGGGAGGTGGCGGGGAGCTGTTTTTT
CASSFRGGGGELFF
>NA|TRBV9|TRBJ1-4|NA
TGTGCCAGCAGCGTCGAGGGGGTTCGTAATGAAAAACTGTTTTTT
CASSVEGVRNEKLFF
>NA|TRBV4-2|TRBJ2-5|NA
TGTGCCGGCAGCCAAGTTACAGGGCAAGAGACCCAGTACTTC
CAGSQVTGQETQYF